This TCR beta chain was sequenced in a study of cytomegalovirus exposure and HLA in healthy donors. Note on this clone: Its cognate antigen is unknown.

A multiplex PCR was run with 60 Vbeta primers and 13 Jbeta primers. Data came from immunoSEQ multiplex PCR; TCRdb stores just in-frame clones and leaves some out. The sample holds more than 200,000 clones. Every donor was a healthy person donating bone marrow. V gave up 4 bases and J gave up 5 bases, with 9 bases separating them. This CDR3 has 12 amino acids. The V gene's germline CDR1 is SGHDT and CDR2 YYEEEE. Overall study results and limits: In a later analysis, HLA-associated beta chains showed higher expansion and lower generation probabilities than comparable chains. Available immune exposure information covered CMV serostatus only.

The sequence came from a woman aged 25 to 45 in good health and CMV-seropositive. The J gene is TRBJ1-2, the V gene TRBV5-6; D unclear. Input material: PBMCs. The chain's CDR3 is CASSPGWYGYTF. The CDR3 nucleotides are TGTGCCAGCAGCCCCGGGTGGTATGGCTACACCTTC. Filled out from reference TRBV5-6 and TRBJ1-2, the complete variable domain reads DAGVTQSPTHLIKTRGQQVTLRCSPKSGHDTVSWYQQALGQGPQFIFQYYEEEERQRGNFPDRFSGHQFPNYSSELNVNALLLGDSALYLCASSPGWYGYTFGSGTRLTVV.